This T cell receptor beta chain was retrieved from a study of tissue T cells after allogeneic stem cell transplantation. V lost 5 bases and J lost 5, with 9 bases in between. CDR1 ENHRY and CDR2 SYGVKD come from the germline V gene. The CDR3 has 13 residues. Repertoires were generated with immunoSEQ multiplex PCR, while TCRdb's copy carries only in-frame clones and drops some. The sample includes around 5,300 clones, 60% to 75% of them seen just once. The sequencing used tissue from the colon, collected at autopsy. The receptor's source is a female donor of 60 years or more with lung cancer. The chain recombines TRBV10-3 with TRBJ2-2; no firm D call. CDR3 DNA: TGTGCCATCAGTTCCCCGATAACCGGGGAGCTGTTTTTT. Its translation: CAISSPITGELFF.